This T cell receptor beta chain was sequenced in a study of metastatic and nonmetastatic thyroid tumors. Study information: The study looked at repertoires side by side in blood and in tumor or nodule tissue from malignant and benign thyroid patients.

This clone was seen a handful of times. Its antigen is unidentified. TCRdb re-analyzed the PCR reads through MiXCR. The sample consists of about 21,000 clones, about 30% of them appearing once. Every patient was untreated before thyroid surgery. The CDR3 spans 13 residues. In germline, CDR1 is MNHNS, CDR2 SASEGT. Trimming stripped 4 bases from V and 8 bases from J, with 11 bases between. Study-wide findings and caveats: Benign nodules reportedly had significantly lower TCR beta diversity than malignant thyroid tumors in blood and tumor.

Sequencing used tumor tissue. The receptor comes from a male donor with papillary thyroid cancer or a benign thyroid nodule (not recorded which). Some clones in this sample may be carry-over from other donors' samples. The chain has TRBV6-1 and TRBJ1-4; perhaps TRBD1 as D (5 bases). The DNA for the CDR3 is TGTGCCAGCAGTGCGCAGGGAGGAGAAAAACTGTTTTTT. It translates to CASSAQGGEKLFF.